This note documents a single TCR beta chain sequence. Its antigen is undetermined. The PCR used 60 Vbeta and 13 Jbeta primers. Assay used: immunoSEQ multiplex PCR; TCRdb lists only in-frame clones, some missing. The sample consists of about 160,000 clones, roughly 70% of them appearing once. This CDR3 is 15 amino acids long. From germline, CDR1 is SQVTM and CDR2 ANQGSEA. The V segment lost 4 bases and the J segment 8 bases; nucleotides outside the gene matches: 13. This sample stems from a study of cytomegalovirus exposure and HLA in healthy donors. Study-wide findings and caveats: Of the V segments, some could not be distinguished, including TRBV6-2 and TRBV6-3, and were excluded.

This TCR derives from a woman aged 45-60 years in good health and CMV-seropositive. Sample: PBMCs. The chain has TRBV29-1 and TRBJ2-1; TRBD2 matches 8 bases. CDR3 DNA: TGCAGCGTTGGTTTGCCGGGGGGGATCCGGGATGAGCAGTTCTTC. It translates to CSVGLPGGIRDEQFF.